This T cell receptor beta chain stems from a study of shared clonotypes between healthy human individuals. As for the study in general: CD4 naive cells filled three plates per donor, CD4 memory three, CD8 naive two and CD8 memory one. Broader study findings: Naive CD4 clonotypes were shared across a few donors at about 5.3%.

From germline, CDR1 is LNHDA and CDR2 SQIVND (reference sequence). CDR3 size: 14 residues. Trimming left V 2 bases short and J 4 bases short, with 11 bases between. Some clones are missing from TCRdb's copy, which holds only in-frame ones; the method was immunoSEQ multiplex PCR. The sample has approximately 980,000 clones; approximately 76% are singletons. Turning to this clone: What it recognizes is unknown.

The study drew all its donors from Caucasian adults living in Nashville, Tennessee. The sequence came from a man younger than 30 in good health. The chain is built from TRBV19 and TRBJ1-1; D not certain. Sample: memory CD4+ T cells sorted from blood. Subset specified: CD45RA-negative fraction. The CDR3 coding sequence is TGTGCCAGTAGTATACAGATGGCGAGCACTGAAGCTTTCTTT. Its translation is CASSIQMASTEAFF.